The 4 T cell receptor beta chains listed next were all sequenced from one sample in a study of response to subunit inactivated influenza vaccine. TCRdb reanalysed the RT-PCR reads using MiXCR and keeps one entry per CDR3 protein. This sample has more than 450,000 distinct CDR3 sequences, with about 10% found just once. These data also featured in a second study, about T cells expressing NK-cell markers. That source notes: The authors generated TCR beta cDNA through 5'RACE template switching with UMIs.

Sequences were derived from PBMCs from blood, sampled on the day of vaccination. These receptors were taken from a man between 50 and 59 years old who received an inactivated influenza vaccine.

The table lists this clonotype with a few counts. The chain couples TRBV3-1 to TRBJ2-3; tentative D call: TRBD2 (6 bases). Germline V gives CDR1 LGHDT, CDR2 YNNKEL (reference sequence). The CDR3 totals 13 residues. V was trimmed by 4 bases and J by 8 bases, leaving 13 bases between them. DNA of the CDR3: TGTGCCAGCAGCCTGCGGGACGGTGTTACGCAGTATTTT. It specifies CASSLRDGVTQYF.

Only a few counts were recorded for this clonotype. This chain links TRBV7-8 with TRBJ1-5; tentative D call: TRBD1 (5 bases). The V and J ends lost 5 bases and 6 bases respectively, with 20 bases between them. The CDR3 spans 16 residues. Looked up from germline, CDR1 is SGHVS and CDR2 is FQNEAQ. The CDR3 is CASSPTGAGRSQPQHF. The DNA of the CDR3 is TGTGCCAGCAGCCCTACCGGGGCAGGGCGGAGTCAGCCCCAGCATTTT.

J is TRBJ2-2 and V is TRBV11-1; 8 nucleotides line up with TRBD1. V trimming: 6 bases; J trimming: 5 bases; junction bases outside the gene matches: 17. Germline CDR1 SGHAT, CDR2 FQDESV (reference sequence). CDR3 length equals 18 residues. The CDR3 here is CASRKPRQGMGSTGELFF. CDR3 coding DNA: TGTGCCAGCAGAAAACCAAGACAGGGGATGGGATCTACCGGGGAGCTGTTTTTT. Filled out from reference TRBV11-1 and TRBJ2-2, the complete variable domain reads EAEVAQSPRYKITEKSQAVAFWCDPISGHATLYWYRQILGQGPELLVQFQDESVVDDSQLPKDRFSAERLKGVDSTLKIQPAELGDSAMYLCASRKPRQGMGSTGELFFGEGSRLTVL.

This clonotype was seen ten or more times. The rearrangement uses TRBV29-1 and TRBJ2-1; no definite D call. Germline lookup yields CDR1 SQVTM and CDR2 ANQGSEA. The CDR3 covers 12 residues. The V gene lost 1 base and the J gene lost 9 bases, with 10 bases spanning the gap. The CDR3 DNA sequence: TGCAGCGTTGAAGGGCGGATGGGTGAGCAGTTCTTC. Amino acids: CSVEGRMGEQFF.